This entry is about one T cell receptor (beta chain). 13 Jbeta primers and 60 Vbeta primers were used for the PCR. The data were produced by immunoSEQ multiplex PCR, yet TCRdb's version contains in-frame clones alone and is incomplete. This table holds 120,000 or so clones, roughly 70% found once. This sample is part of a study of cytomegalovirus exposure and HLA in healthy donors. At sampling all donors were nominally healthy, likely with unrecorded immune exposures. V lost 7 bases and J 9 bases, leaving 25 bases between the germline ends. The CDR3 is made up of 16 amino acids. Germline assignment: CDR1 SGHTA and CDR2 FQGNSA.

The receptor comes from a woman between 45 and 60 years old in good health and CMV-seropositive. The source material was PBMCs. The J gene is TRBJ2-1, the V gene TRBV7-2; D ambiguous. CDR3 in DNA: TGTGCCAGCACCAGCTTAGAAGCTAACGCTCGCGGTGAGCAGTTCTTC. It specifies CASTSLEANARGEQFF. The whole variable domain, remainder taken from reference TRBV7-2 and TRBJ2-1, is GAGVSQSPSNKVTEKGKDVELRCDPISGHTALYWYRQSLGQGLEFLIYFQGNSAPDKSGLPSDRFSAERTGGSVSTLTIQRTQQEDSAVYLCASTSLEANARGEQFFGPGTRLTVL.